This TCR beta chain was captured in a study of naive and memory T cell subsets. Study-level points and caveats: TCR transcript changes with activation or differentiation may affect this RNA method.

Adult healthy volunteers gave 2.5 ml peripheral blood for whole-blood RNA. The library had UMIs added by 3' ligation of an oligonucleotide to TCR cDNA. Unsorted total RNA, about 1 to 1000 ng, was DNase treated before reverse transcription. This clonotype has a count of ten or more. Its target is not known. V lost 7 bases to trimming and J lost 1 base; unmatched junction nucleotides: 13. Germline-derived CDR1 and CDR2 are MNHEY and SMNVEV (reference sequence). This CDR3 has 16 amino acids. Blood and skin TCR RNA was reverse transcribed with alpha and beta constant primers. Four PCR rounds used nested alpha and beta constant region primers plus the SP2 primer. TCRdb redid the calling of the 5' RACE reads with MiXCR, one entry per CDR3 protein. The sample consists of 20,000 to 25,000 distinct CDR3 sequences, 4.2% of them appearing once.

This TCR came from a male donor in good health. This chain links TRBV27 with TRBJ2-7; 7 positions match TRBD2. Written as DNA, the CDR3 is TGTGCCAGCACCCTAGGCGGGGGAAGCAGGTCCTACGAGCAGTACTTC. It specifies CASTLGGGSRSYEQYF.